A single sample gave rise to the 18 T cell receptor beta chains below, sequenced in a study of T cells in Graves' hyperthyroidism and ophthalmopathy. RNA transcripts provided the source from which TCR beta CDR3 regions were amplified. The TCR CDR3 first-round RT-PCR relied on the HTBI primer set. In TCRdb, the multiplex PCR reads were re-called with MiXCR into one record per CDR3 protein. The sample includes 660,000 or so distinct CDR3 sequences, over 40% of them seen just once. Sequencing was carried out using peripheral blood or thyroid tissue (not recorded which). These receptors were taken from an adult man with Graves' disease, either hyperthyroidism or ophthalmopathy (not recorded which).

J is TRBJ2-6 and V is TRBV7-2, with 7 bases that match TRBD1. CDR1 and CDR2 from the germline V gene are SGHTA and FQGNSA. Trimming at V came to 5 bases and at J to 2 bases, leaving 6 bases not matched to a gene. The CDR3 totals 16 residues. The CDR3 loop reads CASSRLTGTGANVLTF. In DNA, the CDR3 is TGTGCCAGCAGCCGACTGACAGGGACTGGGGCCAACGTCCTGACTTTC.

This clonotype was seen a handful of times. The CDR3 region is CASSGGTSGRDEQYF. CDR3 DNA sequence: TGTGCCAGCAGTGGGGGGACTAGTGGTCGAGACGAGCAGTACTTC. J is TRBJ2-7 and V is TRBV2; 8 nucleotides line up with TRBD2. Germline V gene data show CDR1 as SNHLY and CDR2 as FYNNEI. The CDR3 covers 15 residues. The trim removed 4 bases at V and 5 bases at J, leaving 10 bases unmatched.

The chain uses TRBV27 and TRBJ1-1, with a tentative D call TRBD1 (5 bases). V was trimmed by 5 bases and J by 3 bases, leaving 16 bases between them. CDR1 and CDR2 from the germline V gene are MNHEY and SMNVEV (reference sequence). The CDR3 contains 15 residues. CDR3 sequence (DNA): TGTGCCAGCAGTATGGTCGGGGCGGGGGACACTGAAGCTTTCTTT. It encodes CASSMVGAGDTEAFF.

This clonotype was counted ten times or more. V gene TRBV12-3 or TRBV12-4 combines with J gene TRBJ1-3; the D is unclear. The CDR3 spans 13 residues. V lost 6 bases to trimming and J lost 0 bases, with 6 bases between them. Written as DNA, the CDR3 is TGTGCCAGCAGGCAGAGCTCTGGAAACACCATATATTTT. Its translation: CASRQSSGNTIYF.

In its sample, this clonotype was seen many times. The chain combines TRBV29-1 with TRBJ1-2; D is unclear. Germline loops: CDR1 SQVTM, CDR2 ANQGSEA. The CDR3 length is 12 residues. The germline V and J ends were trimmed by 1 base and 5 bases, with 8 bases remaining between them. The CDR3 DNA follows: TGCAGCGTTGAAGGGAGAGGATATGGCTACACCTTC. Amino acids: CSVEGRGYGYTF. Full variable domain (outside the CDR3, taken from reference TRBV29-1 and TRBJ1-2): SAVISQKPSRDICQRGTSLTIQCQVDSQVTMMFWYRQQPGQSLTLIATANQGSEATYESGFVIDKFPISRPNLTFSTLTVSNMSPEDSSIYLCSVEGRGYGYTFGSGTRLTVV.

This clonotype was picked up a small number of times. One end of the junction fails to match germline, which may point to a read error. The genes are TRBV10-2 and TRBJ1-5; possible D gene TRBD1, 5 bases. CDR1 WSHSY and CDR2 SAAADI come from the germline V gene. The CDR3 has 15 residues. The CDR3 reads CASSPREGTNQPQHF. CDR3 bases: TGTGCCAGCAGTCCCCGGGAGGGGACGAATCAGCCCCAGCATTTT.

The chain joins TRBV24-1 to TRBJ2-7; TRBD1 or TRBD2 may be the D gene (5 bases each). Germline-derived CDR1 and CDR2 are KGHDR and SFDVKD. CDR3 length: 12 residues. V was clipped by 4 bases and J by 3 bases, with 6 bases between them. The CDR3 protein is CATSEGDYEQYF. CDR3 in DNA: TGTGCCACCAGTGAGGGGGACTACGAGCAGTACTTC.

The V call is TRBV20-1, the J call TRBJ1-1; D call uncertain. V was cut by 5 bases and J by 3 bases, with 10 bases left in between. Germline V gene lookup returns CDR1 DFQATT and CDR2 SNEGSKA (reference sequence). The CDR3 spans 12 residues. CDR3 protein: CSARSWDTEAFF. The DNA for the CDR3 is TGCAGTGCTCGCTCATGGGACACTGAAGCTTTCTTT.

This clonotype was seen just once. At one end, the junction sequence differs from germline, possibly due to a read error. This sequence joins TRBV5-5 and TRBJ1-4; possibly TRBD1 for D (6 bases). Per the germline V gene, CDR1 is SGHKS and CDR2 is YYEKEE (reference sequence). The CDR3 covers 16 residues. The CDR3 nucleotides are TGCGCCAGCAGCCAGGGGTTTTGGGCAACTAATGAAAAACTGTTTTTT. Translation gives CASSQGFWATNEKLFF.

The chain couples TRBV12-3 or TRBV12-4 to TRBJ1-1; TRBD1 might be the D (5 bases). Trimming took 6 bases from V and 1 from J, leaving 21 bases between them. The CDR3 runs to 17 residues. Written as DNA, the CDR3 is TGTGCCAGCAGCTTGGGGGAGACGCGTTTGGGGAACACTGAAGCTTTCTTT. It yields the protein CASSLGETRLGNTEAFF.

V usage is TRBV7-3 and J usage is TRBJ1-6; D remains unclear. Germline-derived CDR1 and CDR2 are SGHTA and FQGTGA. The CDR3 spans 15 residues. V dropped 5 bases and J dropped 3 bases, with 11 bases sitting between them. The CDR3 protein is CASSPDGSYNSPLHF. CDR3 DNA sequence: TGTGCCAGCAGCCCGGACGGGAGCTATAATTCACCCCTCCACTTT. Combining the CDR3 with reference TRBV7-3 and TRBJ1-6 gives the whole variable domain GAGVSQTPSNKVTEKGKYVELRCDPISGHTALYWYRQSLGQGPEFLIYFQGTGAADDSGLPNDRFFAVRPEGSVSTLKIQRTERGDSAVYLCASSPDGSYNSPLHFGNGTRLTVT.

This clonotype was recorded a few times. This chain connects TRBV7-9 to TRBJ2-2, with TRBD2 matching 7 bases. The CDR3 contains 17 residues. Trimming at V came to 5 bases and at J to 4 bases, leaving 13 bases not matched to a gene. Germline V gives CDR1 SEHNR, CDR2 FQNEAQ (reference sequence). CDR3 region: CASSPPEVGRVTGELFF. CDR3 bases: TGTGCCAGCAGCCCTCCGGAAGTAGGGAGGGTCACCGGGGAGCTGTTTTTT.

The chain combines TRBV6-5 with TRBJ1-6, with D possibly TRBD1 on 5 matching bases. There are 16 residues in the CDR3. Germline CDR1 MNHEY, CDR2 SVGAGI. The V end was cut by 2 bases, the J end by 10 bases, with 18 bases between. In DNA form, the CDR3 reads TGTGCCAGCAGTTACATGGGCGGGGCGCCGAGGTCACCCCTCCACTTT. It codes for CASSYMGGAPRSPLHF.

This clonotype was found many times. The chain couples TRBV10-3 to TRBJ1-2; 7 bases match TRBD1. V shed 5 bases, J shed 4 bases, and the junction held 7 bases outside the gene matches. The germline V gene encodes CDR1 ENHRY and CDR2 SYGVKD. The CDR3 spans 14 residues. CDR3 DNA sequence: TGTGCCATCAGTCAAACGGGACAGCTCTATGGCTACACCTTC. Translating it yields CAISQTGQLYGYTF.

This clonotype was seen many times. The chain is built from TRBV2 and TRBJ1-1; TRBD1 matches at 7 bases. Germline CDR1 and CDR2: SNHLY and FYNNEI. V lost 6 bases, J lost 0 bases, and 4 bases stayed unmatched. The CDR3 spans 14 residues. In DNA, the CDR3 is TGTGCCAGCAGCCGGGACAGCTTGAACACTGAAGCTTTCTTT. Protein product: CASSRDSLNTEAFF. Complete variable domain (other parts from reference TRBV2 and TRBJ1-1): EPEVTQTPSHQVTQMGQEVILRCVPISNHLYFYWYRQILGQKVEFLVSFYNNEISEKSEIFDDQFSVERPDGSNFTLKIRSTKLEDSAMYFCASSRDSLNTEAFFGQGTRLTVV.

On this clonotype: Its ends do not fully match the called genes, so a read error is possible. The V call is TRBV7-2, the J call TRBJ1-1; D is uncertain. The germline V gene encodes CDR1 SGHTA and CDR2 FQGNSA. CDR3 length: 15 amino acids. The CDR3: CASNENRGRNTVAFF. CDR3 coding DNA: TGTGCCAGCAACGAAAACCGGGGAAGGAACACTGTAGCTTTCTTT.

This clonotype was detected a few times. The chain joins TRBV6-6 to TRBJ1-4; 8 bases are shared with TRBD1. CDR1 MNHNY and CDR2 SVGAGI come from the germline V gene (reference sequence). Unmatched junction bases numbered 4, after V lost 4 bases and J lost 3 bases. The CDR3 sequence is 15 residues long. The CDR3 here is CASSSQDRANEKLFF. CDR3 sequence (DNA): TGTGCCAGCAGTTCCCAGGACAGGGCTAATGAAAAACTGTTTTTT.

This rearrangement joins TRBV20-1 to TRBJ1-6; 7 bases line up with TRBD1. The V gene's germline CDR1 is DFQATT and CDR2 SNEGSKA (reference sequence). J was trimmed by 2 bases and V by 3 bases; bases with no gene match: 7. This CDR3 comprises 16 residues. Here the CDR3 reads CSASPQGIPYNSPLHF. The CDR3 DNA follows: TGCAGTGCTAGCCCACAGGGGATTCCCTATAATTCACCCCTCCACTTT.